This TCR beta chain derives from a study of response to subunit inactivated influenza vaccine. Study-wide results and caveats: The authors offered the suggestion that each seasonal influenza vaccination recruits few new T cells.

Trimming removed 5 bases at V and 3 bases at J, with 14 bases between. The CDR3 is 14 amino acids. Per the germline V gene, CDR1 is SEHNR and CDR2 is FQNEAQ (reference sequence). This clonotype was detected a few times. Its antigen is unknown. TCRdb reanalysed the RT-PCR reads using MiXCR and keeps one entry per CDR3 protein. Among about 780,000 distinct CDR3 sequences listed, 15% to 20% were seen once. The V and J genes are TRBV7-9 and TRBJ2-7; D is ambiguous. The material was PBMCs from blood, obtained 5 days after vaccination. The clonotype comes from a man aged 50-59 years who received an inactivated influenza vaccine. The CDR3 region has the DNA TGTGCCAGCAGCCCATCCGCGAACAGCTACGAGCAGTACTTC. Encoded protein: CASSPSANSYEQYF. Full variable domain (rest looked up from reference TRBV7-9 and TRBJ2-7): DTGVSQNPRHKITKRGQNVTFRCDPISEHNRLYWYRQTLGQGPEFLTYFQNEAQLEKSRLLSDRFSAERPKGSFSTLEIQRTEQGDSAMYLCASSPSANSYEQYFGPGTRLTVT.